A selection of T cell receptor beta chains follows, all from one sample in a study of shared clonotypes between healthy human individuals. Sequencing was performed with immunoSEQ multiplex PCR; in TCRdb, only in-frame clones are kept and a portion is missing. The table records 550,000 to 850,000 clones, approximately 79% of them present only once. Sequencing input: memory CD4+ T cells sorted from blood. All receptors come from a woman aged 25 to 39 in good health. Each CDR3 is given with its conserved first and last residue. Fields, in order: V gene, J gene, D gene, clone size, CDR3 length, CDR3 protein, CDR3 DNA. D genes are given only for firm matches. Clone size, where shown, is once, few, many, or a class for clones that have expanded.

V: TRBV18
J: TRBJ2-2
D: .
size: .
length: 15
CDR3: CASSPQGTYTGELFF
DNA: TGTGCCAGCTCACCACAGGGGACCTACACCGGGGAGCTGTTTTTT

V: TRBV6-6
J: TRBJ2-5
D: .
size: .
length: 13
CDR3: CASSYLSGETQYF
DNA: TGTGCCAGCAGTTACCTTTCAGGGGAGACCCAGTACTTC

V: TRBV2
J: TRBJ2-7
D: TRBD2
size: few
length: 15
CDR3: CASSERTSAFYEQYF
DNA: TGTGCCAGCAGTGAACGTACTAGCGCTTTCTACGAGCAGTACTTC

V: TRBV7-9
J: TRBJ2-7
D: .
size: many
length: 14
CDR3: CASSYTDGSYEQYF
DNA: TGTGCCAGCAGCTATACGGACGGTTCCTACGAGCAGTACTTC

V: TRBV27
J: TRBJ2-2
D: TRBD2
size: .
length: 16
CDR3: CASSFSLAANTRELFF
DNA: TGTGCCAGCAGTTTTAGCCTAGCGGCAAACACCAGGGAGCTGTTTTTT

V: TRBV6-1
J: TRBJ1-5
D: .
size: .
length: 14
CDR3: CASSEQRGYQPQHF
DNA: TGTGCCAGCAGTGAACAAAGAGGCTATCAGCCCCAGCATTTT

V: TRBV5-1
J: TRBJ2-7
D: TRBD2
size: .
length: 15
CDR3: CASSLAGREGLEQYF
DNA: TGCGCCAGCAGCTTGGCGGGGCGGGAGGGCCTCGAGCAGTACTTC

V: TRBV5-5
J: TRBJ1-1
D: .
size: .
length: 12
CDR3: CASSFLPGEAFF
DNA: TGTGCCAGCAGCTTCCTGCCAGGTGAAGCTTTCTTT

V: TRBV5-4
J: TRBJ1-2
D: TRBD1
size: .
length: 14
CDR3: CASRITGGELGYTF
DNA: TGTGCCAGCAGGATTACAGGGGGTGAGTTGGGCTACACCTTC

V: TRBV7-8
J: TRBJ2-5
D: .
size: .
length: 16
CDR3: CASSSTMTGRGETQYF
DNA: TGTGCCAGCAGCTCTACAATGACAGGGCGGGGAGAGACCCAGTACTTC

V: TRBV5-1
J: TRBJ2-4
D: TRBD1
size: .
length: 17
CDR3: CASSSPPGQGVGNIQYF
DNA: TGCGCCAGCAGCTCACCCCCGGGACAGGGTGTTGGAAACATTCAGTACTTC

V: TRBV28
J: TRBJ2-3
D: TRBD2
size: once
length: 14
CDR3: CASRSSGRGDTQYF
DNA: TGTGCCAGCAGAAGTAGCGGGAGGGGAGATACGCAGTATTTT

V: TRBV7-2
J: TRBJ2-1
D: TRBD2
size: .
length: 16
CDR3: CASSETGTSGSREQFF
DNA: TGTGCCAGCAGCGAAACCGGGACTAGCGGGAGTCGGGAGCAGTTCTTC

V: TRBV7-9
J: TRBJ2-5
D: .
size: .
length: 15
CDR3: CASRHPGLTRETQYF
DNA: TGTGCCAGCAGACACCCGGGACTCACAAGGGAGACCCAGTACTTC

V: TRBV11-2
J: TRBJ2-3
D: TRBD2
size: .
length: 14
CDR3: CASRSGSGTDTQYF
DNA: TGTGCCAGCAGAAGCGGGAGTGGCACAGATACGCAGTATTTT

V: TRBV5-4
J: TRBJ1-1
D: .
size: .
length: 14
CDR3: CASSARGPNTEAFF
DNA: TGTGCCAGCAGCGCCAGGGGCCCTAACACTGAAGCTTTCTTT

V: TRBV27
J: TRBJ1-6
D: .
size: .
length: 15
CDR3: CASSPAGSYNSPLHF
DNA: TGTGCCAGCAGTCCCGCCGGCTCCTATAATTCACCCCTCCACTTT

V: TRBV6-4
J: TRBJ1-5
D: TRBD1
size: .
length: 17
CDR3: CASSDFAWTGSDQPQHF
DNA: TGTGCCAGCAGTGACTTCGCTTGGACAGGGTCTGATCAGCCCCAGCATTTT

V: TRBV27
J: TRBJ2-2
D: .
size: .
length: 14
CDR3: CASSFRLNTGELFF
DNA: TGTGCCAGCAGTTTTCGGTTGAACACCGGGGAGCTGTTTTTT

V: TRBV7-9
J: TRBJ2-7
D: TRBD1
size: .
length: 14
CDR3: CASRAGTEDYEQYF
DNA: TGTGCCAGCCGCGCCGGGACAGAAGACTACGAGCAGTACTTC

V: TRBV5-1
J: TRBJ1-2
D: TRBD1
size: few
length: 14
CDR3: CASSLIGQDNGYTF
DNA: TGCGCCAGCAGCTTGATCGGACAGGATAATGGCTACACCTTC

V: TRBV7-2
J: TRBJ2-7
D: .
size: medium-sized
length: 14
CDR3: CASSWAGSSYEQYF
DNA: TGTGCCAGCAGCTGGGCGGGCAGCTCCTACGAGCAGTACTTC

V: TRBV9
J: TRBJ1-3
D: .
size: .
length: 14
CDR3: CASSVGISGNTIYF
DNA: TGTGCCAGCAGCGTAGGAATCTCTGGAAACACCATATATTTT

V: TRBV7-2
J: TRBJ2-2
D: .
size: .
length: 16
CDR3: CASSLYGTGRTGELFF
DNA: TGTGCCAGCAGCTTATATGGAACGGGGCGCACCGGGGAGCTGTTTTTT

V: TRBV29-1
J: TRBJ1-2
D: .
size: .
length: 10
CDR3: CSVEEGGYTF
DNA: TGCAGCGTTGAAGAGGGAGGCTACACCTTC

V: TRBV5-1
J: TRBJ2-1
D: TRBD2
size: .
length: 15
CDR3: CASSVSSGGYNEQFF
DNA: TGCGCCAGCAGCGTATCTAGCGGGGGGTACAATGAGCAGTTCTTC

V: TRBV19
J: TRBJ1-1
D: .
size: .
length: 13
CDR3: CASSISLGDGAFF
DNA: TGTGCCAGTAGTATATCCTTAGGGGATGGAGCTTTCTTT

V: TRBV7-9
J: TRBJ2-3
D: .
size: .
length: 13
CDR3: CASSLVVADTQYF
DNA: TGTGCCAGCAGCTTAGTGGTTGCAGATACGCAGTATTTT